Following are 21 T cell receptor beta chains from one sample sequenced in a study of glioma-infiltrating T cells after dendritic cell vaccination. Only in-frame clones appear in the TCRdb table, and some are missing; sequencing was by immunoSEQ multiplex PCR. The data show 49,000 or so clones, 85% seen once. Material: blood, obtained before dendritic cell vaccination. All receptors derive from a human donor with glioblastoma.

The chain joins TRBV25-1 to TRBJ2-7, with TRBD2 matching 9 bases. Trimming took 3 bases from V and 3 from J; bases not matched to a gene: 12. There are 17 residues in the CDR3. Looked up from germline, CDR1 is MGHDK and CDR2 is SYGVNS. The CDR3: CASSDKTSGPPFYEQYF. CDR3 coding DNA: TGTGCCAGCAGTGATAAAACTAGCGGGCCCCCCTTCTACGAGCAGTACTTC.

This clone was picked up a small number of times. The rearrangement links TRBV11-2 to TRBJ2-1; the match to TRBD2 covers 10 bases. The CDR3 consists of 14 residues. Germline V gives CDR1 SGHAT, CDR2 FQNNGV. The J segment lost 6 bases and the V segment lost 2 bases, leaving 1 base of the junction unmatched. The CDR3 coding sequence is TGTGCCAGCAGCTTACTAGCGGGAGTCAATGAGCAGTTCTTC. Translating gives CASSLLAGVNEQFF. Using reference TRBV11-2 and TRBJ2-1 for the parts outside the CDR3, the full variable domain is EAGVAQSPRYKIIEKRQSVAFWCNPISGHATLYWYQQILGQGPKLLIQFQNNGVVDDSQLPKDRFSAERLKGVDSTLKIQPAKLEDSAVYLCASSLLAGVNEQFFGPGTRLTVL.

The V call is TRBV30, the J call TRBJ1-5; no clear D gene. V was trimmed by 2 bases and J by 9 bases, leaving 14 bases between them. Germline CDR1 is GTSNPN and CDR2 is SVGIG (reference sequence). CDR3 size: 13 residues. The CDR3 sequence is CAWSPQSIGPQHF. The CDR3 nucleotides are TGTGCCTGGAGTCCTCAAAGTATCGGGCCCCAGCATTTT.

The chain joins TRBV6-5 to TRBJ2-2, with D perhaps TRBD2 (6 bases). V was cut by 8 bases and J by 7 bases, with 8 bases left in between. Germline CDR1 reads MNHEY; CDR2 reads SVGAGI. CDR3 length equals 11 residues. CDR3 coding DNA: TGTGCCAGCCTCGGGGGCGGGGAGCTGTTTTTT. Protein: CASLGGGELFF.

The chain recombines TRBV10-3 with TRBJ2-3, with 11 positions matching TRBD2. V was pared by 4 bases and J by 2 bases, with 5 bases of the junction left unmatched. This CDR3 is built from 16 residues. CDR1 and CDR2 (germline): ENHRY, SYGVKD. CDR3 DNA sequence: TGTGCCATCAGTGGTAGCGGGGGGGCCAACACAGATACGCAGTATTTT. Its translation: CAISGSGGANTDTQYF.

The chain couples TRBV5-6 to TRBJ2-7, with D tentatively TRBD2 (5 bases). V lost 2 bases and J 2 bases, leaving 11 bases between the germline ends. The length of the CDR3 is 14 residues. CDR1 SGHDT and CDR2 YYEEEE come from the germline V gene. The CDR3 nucleotides are TGTGCCAGCAGCTTTCGGATAGCGACCTACGAGCAGTACTTC. Protein: CASSFRIATYEQYF.

The V and J genes are TRBV27 and TRBJ2-7; 12 bases are shared with TRBD2. V shed 4 bases and J 2 bases; nucleotides not matched to a gene: 12. This CDR3 spans 18 amino acids. Germline V lookup: CDR1 MNHEY, CDR2 SMNVEV (reference sequence). CDR3: CASSSTGLAGGPTYEQYF. CDR3 sequence (DNA): TGTGCCAGCAGTTCCACAGGGCTAGCGGGAGGGCCCACCTACGAGCAGTACTTC.

V usage is TRBV14 and J usage is TRBJ1-1; weak D call: TRBD1 (6 bases). Germline V lookup: CDR1 SGHDN, CDR2 FVKESK. The CDR3 runs to 15 residues. The V end lost 0 bases, the J end lost 5 bases, and 13 bases lay between the germline ends. CDR3 sequence: CASSQEQGGQTEAFF. The CDR3 nucleotides are TGTGCCAGCAGCCAAGAACAAGGGGGTCAAACTGAAGCTTTCTTT.

The CDR3: CASSPQGYGNTEAFF. DNA for the CDR3: TGTGCCAGCAGTCCCCAGGGTTATGGAAACACTGAAGCTTTCTTT. The rearrangement links TRBV6-5 to TRBJ1-1, with D tentatively TRBD1 (5 bases). Trimming stripped 5 bases from V and 2 bases from J, with 15 bases between. This CDR3 contains 15 residues. Germline V gives CDR1 MNHEY, CDR2 SVGAGI.

This clone was detected only a few times. The chain combines TRBV25-1 with TRBJ2-7, with D maybe TRBD1 (5 bases). This CDR3 comprises 14 residues. V was pared by 1 base and J by 2 bases, with 9 bases between. Germline lookup yields CDR1 MGHDK and CDR2 SYGVNS. Here the CDR3 reads CASSEFKGPYEQYF. The CDR3 DNA is TGTGCCAGCAGTGAATTTAAGGGGCCCTACGAGCAGTACTTC.

The genes are TRBV15 and TRBJ2-5; no firm D call. Germline CDR1 LNHNV, CDR2 YYDKDF (reference sequence). The CDR3 has 13 amino acids. V was trimmed by 2 bases and J by 5 bases, leaving 9 bases between them. CDR3 nucleotide sequence: TGTGCCACCAGCAGATCCTTGGAGGAGACCCAGTACTTC. It specifies CATSRSLEETQYF.

The V call is TRBV15, the J call TRBJ2-7, with a tentative D call TRBD1 (5 bases). Per germline, CDR1 LNHNV and CDR2 YYDKDF (reference sequence). With 2 bases removed from V and 0 bases from J, the gap between germline ends came to 8 bases. This CDR3 contains 14 residues. The chain's CDR3 is CATSRQGNSYEQYF. CDR3 coding DNA: TGTGCCACCAGCAGACAGGGCAACTCCTACGAGCAGTACTTC.

Only one count was recorded for this clone. The V call is TRBV30, the J call TRBJ2-7; the D is unclear. The germline gives CDR1 GTSNPN, CDR2 SVGIG (reference sequence). The length of the CDR3 is 11 residues. V was clipped by 1 base and J by 6 bases, with 7 bases between them. CDR3 coding DNA: TGTGCCTGGAGTGGATGGGCCGAGCAGTACTTC. Its protein product is CAWSGWAEQYF.

The chain has TRBV28 and TRBJ2-7, with D maybe TRBD2 (5 bases). CDR1 and CDR2 (germline): MDHEN, SYDVKM. The CDR3 contains 12 residues. V dropped 10 bases and J dropped 3 bases, with 13 bases sitting between them. CDR3 nucleotides: TGTGCCACTATGTTGGGGAGCTACGAGCAGTACTTC. It codes for CATMLGSYEQYF.

This clone was detected only once. DNA of the CDR3: TGTGCCAGCAGTTTAATGGCGGGGTCAAACTATGGCTACACCTTC. Translating gives CASSLMAGSNYGYTF. The chain is built from TRBV28 and TRBJ1-2; D is undetermined. The ends were cut back, 2 bases at V and 2 bases at J, with 12 bases in the middle. CDR3 length: 15 residues. Germline values: CDR1 MDHEN, CDR2 SYDVKM.

The chain is built from TRBV5-1 and TRBJ2-7, with 7 positions matching TRBD1. The germline gives CDR1 SGHRS, CDR2 YFSETQ. The CDR3 runs to 13 residues. V gave up 4 bases and J gave up 5 bases; unmatched junction bases: 6. The CDR3, as DNA: TGCGCCAGCAGCGTACAGGGGTTCCACGAGCAGTACTTC. It codes for CASSVQGFHEQYF.

The chain recombines TRBV27 with TRBJ1-4, with D perhaps TRBD1 (6 bases). Germline lookup yields CDR1 MNHEY and CDR2 SMNVEV (reference sequence). The V gene lost 6 bases and the J gene lost 3 bases, with 11 bases spanning the gap. This CDR3 contains 14 residues. CDR3 coding DNA: TGTGCCAGCAGAGCCAGGGGCTCTAATGAAAAACTGTTTTTT. As protein: CASRARGSNEKLFF.

V gene TRBV5-1 combines with J gene TRBJ1-5; 7 positions match TRBD1. The CDR3 loop spans 13 amino acids. Trimming took 0 bases from V and 6 from J; bases not matched to a gene: 0. Germline V gives CDR1 SGHRS, CDR2 YFSETQ. In nucleotides, the CDR3 is TGCGCCAGCAGCTTGGCAGGGGGTCAGCCCCAGCATTTT. This gives the protein CASSLAGGQPQHF.

The chain links TRBV27 to TRBJ1-3; 7 bases are shared with TRBD1. Looked up from germline, CDR1 is MNHEY and CDR2 is SMNVEV (reference sequence). V lost 5 bases and J lost 4; bases outside the gene matches: 5. This CDR3 has 14 amino acids. For the CDR3, the DNA is TGTGCCAGCAGTCGTACGGGACAGGGAAACACCATATATTTT. Protein: CASSRTGQGNTIYF.

V gene TRBV6-1 combines with J gene TRBJ2-5; perhaps TRBD1 as D (6 bases). The J call may not be correct, given that the DNA end is closer to TRBJ2-7. Germline CDR1 is MNHNS and CDR2 is SASEGT. The length of the CDR3 is 15 residues. CDR3 DNA sequence: TGTGCCAGCAGTGATAGGTCATCATGGGGGCGCGAGCAGTACTTC. Translating gives CASSDRSSWGREQYF.

The chain joins TRBV5-4 to TRBJ1-6, with TRBD1 matching over 9 bases. Trimming cost V 4 bases and J 0 bases; bases outside gene matches: 11. Per the germline V gene, CDR1 is SGHNT and CDR2 is YYREEE (reference sequence). This CDR3 has 19 amino acids. Written as DNA, the CDR3 is TGTGCCAGCAGCCCACCCGGACAGGGGACGAGCTCCTATAATTCACCCCTCCACTTT. Protein product: CASSPPGQGTSSYNSPLHF.